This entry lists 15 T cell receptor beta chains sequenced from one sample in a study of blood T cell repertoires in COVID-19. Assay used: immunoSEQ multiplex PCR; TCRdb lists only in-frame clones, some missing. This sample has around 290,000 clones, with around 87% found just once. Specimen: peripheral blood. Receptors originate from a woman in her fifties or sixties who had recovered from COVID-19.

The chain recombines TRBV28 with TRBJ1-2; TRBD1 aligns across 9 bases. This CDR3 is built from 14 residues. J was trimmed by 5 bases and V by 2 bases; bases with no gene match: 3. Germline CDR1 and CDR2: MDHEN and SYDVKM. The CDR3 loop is CASSLQDRGYGYTF. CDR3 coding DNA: TGTGCCAGCAGTTTACAGGACAGGGGATATGGCTACACCTTC.

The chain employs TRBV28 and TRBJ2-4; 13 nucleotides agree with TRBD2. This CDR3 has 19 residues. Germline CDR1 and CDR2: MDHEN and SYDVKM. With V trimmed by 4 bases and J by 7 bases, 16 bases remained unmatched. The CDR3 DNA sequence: TGTGCCAGCAGTTGGACAGGGAAACTAGCGGGGGGGCCGCGGAACATTCAGTACTTC. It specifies CASSWTGKLAGGPRNIQYF.

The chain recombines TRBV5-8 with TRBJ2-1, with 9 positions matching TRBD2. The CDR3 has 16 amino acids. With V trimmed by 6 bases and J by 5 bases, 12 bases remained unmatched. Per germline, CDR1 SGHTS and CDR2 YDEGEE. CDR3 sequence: CASTLDLLAGNNEQFF. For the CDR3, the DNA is TGTGCCAGCACCCTGGACCTACTAGCGGGTAACAATGAGCAGTTCTTC. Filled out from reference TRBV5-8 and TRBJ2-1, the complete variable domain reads EAGVTQSPTHLIKTRGQQATLRCSPISGHTSVYWYQQALGLGLQFLLWYDEGEERNRGNFPPRFSGRQFPNYSSELNVNALELEDSALYLCASTLDLLAGNNEQFFGPGTRLTVL.

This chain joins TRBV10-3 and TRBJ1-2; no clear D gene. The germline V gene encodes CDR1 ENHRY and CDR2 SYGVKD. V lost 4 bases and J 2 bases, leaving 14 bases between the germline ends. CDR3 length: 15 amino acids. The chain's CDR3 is CAISGGDNSNYGYTF. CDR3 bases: TGTGCCATCAGTGGGGGAGACAATTCAAACTATGGCTACACCTTC.

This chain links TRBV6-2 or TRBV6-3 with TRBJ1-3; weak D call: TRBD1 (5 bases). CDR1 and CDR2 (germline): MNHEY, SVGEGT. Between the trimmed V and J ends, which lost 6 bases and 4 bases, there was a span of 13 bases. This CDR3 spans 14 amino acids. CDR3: CASSDPGYGNTIYF. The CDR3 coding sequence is TGTGCCAGCAGCGATCCAGGGTACGGAAACACCATATATTTT.

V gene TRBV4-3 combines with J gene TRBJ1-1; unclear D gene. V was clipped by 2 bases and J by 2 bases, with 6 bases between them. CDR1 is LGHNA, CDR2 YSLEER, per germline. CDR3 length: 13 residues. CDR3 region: CASSQSVNTEAFF. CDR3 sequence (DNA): TGCGCCAGCAGCCAATCAGTTAACACTGAAGCTTTCTTT.

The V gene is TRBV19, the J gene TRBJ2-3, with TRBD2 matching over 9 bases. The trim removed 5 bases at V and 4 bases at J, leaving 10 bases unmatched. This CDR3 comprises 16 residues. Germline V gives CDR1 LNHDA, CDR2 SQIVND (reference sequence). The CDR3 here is CASSWTSGRLADTQYF. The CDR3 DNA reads TGTGCCAGTAGTTGGACCAGCGGGAGGTTAGCAGATACGCAGTATTTT. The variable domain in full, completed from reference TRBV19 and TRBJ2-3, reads DGGITQSPKYLFRKEGQNVTLSCEQNLNHDAMYWYRQDPGQGLRLIYYSQIVNDFQKGDIAEGYSVSREKKESFPLTVTSAQKNPTAFYLCASSWTSGRLADTQYFGPGTRLTVL.

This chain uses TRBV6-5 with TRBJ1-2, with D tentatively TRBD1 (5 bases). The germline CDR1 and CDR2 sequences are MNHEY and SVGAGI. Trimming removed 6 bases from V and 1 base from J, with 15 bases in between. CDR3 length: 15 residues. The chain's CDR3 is CASRGSRQYNYGYTF. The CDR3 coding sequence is TGTGCCAGCAGAGGTTCGAGACAGTATAACTATGGCTACACCTTC.

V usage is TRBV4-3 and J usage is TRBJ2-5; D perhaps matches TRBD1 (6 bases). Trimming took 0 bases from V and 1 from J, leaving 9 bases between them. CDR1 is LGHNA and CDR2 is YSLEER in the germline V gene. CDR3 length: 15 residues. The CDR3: CASSQESRGQETQYF. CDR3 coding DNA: TGCGCCAGCAGCCAAGAGAGCAGGGGCCAAGAGACCCAGTACTTC.

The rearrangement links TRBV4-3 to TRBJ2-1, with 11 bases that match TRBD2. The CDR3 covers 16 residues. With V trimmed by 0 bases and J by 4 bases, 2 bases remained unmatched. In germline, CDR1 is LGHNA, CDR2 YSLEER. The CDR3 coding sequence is TGCGCCAGCAGCCAAGAAGGGACTAGCGGTTACAATGAGCAGTTCTTC. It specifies CASSQEGTSGYNEQFF.

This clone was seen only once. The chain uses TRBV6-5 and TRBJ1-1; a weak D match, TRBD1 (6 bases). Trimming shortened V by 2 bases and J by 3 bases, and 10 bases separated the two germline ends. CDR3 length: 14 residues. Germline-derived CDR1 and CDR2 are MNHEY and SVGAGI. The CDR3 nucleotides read TGTGCCAGCAGTTACGCCCAGGGGTACACTGAAGCTTTCTTT. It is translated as CASSYAQGYTEAFF.

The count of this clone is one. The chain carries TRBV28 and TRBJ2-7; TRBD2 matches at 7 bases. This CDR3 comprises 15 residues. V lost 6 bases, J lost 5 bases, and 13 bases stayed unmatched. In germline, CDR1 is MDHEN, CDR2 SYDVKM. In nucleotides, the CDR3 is TGTGCCAGCAGGGGTTTTGCGGGAGACTACCACGAGCAGTACTTC. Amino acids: CASRGFAGDYHEQYF. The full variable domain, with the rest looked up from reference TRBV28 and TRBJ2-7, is DVKVTQSSRYLVKRTGEKVFLECVQDMDHENMFWYRQDPGLGLRLIYFSYDVKMKEKGDIPEGYSVSREKKERFSLILESASTNQTSMYLCASRGFAGDYHEQYFGPGTRLTVT.

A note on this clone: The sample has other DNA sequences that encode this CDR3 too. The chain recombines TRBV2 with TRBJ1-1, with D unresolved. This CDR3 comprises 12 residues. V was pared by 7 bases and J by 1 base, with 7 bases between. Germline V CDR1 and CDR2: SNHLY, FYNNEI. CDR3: CASTGPNTEAFF. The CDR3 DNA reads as TGTGCCAGCACAGGTCCGAACACTGAAGCTTTCTTT. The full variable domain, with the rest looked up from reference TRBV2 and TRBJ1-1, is EPEVTQTPSHQVTQMGQEVILRCVPISNHLYFYWYRQILGQKVEFLVSFYNNEISEKSEIFDDQFSVERPDGSNFTLKIRSTKLEDSAMYFCASTGPNTEAFFGQGTRLTVV.

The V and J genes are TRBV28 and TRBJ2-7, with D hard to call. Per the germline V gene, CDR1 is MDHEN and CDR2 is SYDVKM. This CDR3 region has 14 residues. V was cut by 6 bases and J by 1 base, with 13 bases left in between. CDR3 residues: CASSPVGTSYEQYF. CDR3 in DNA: TGTGCCAGCAGCCCCGTTGGCACGTCCTACGAGCAGTACTTC.

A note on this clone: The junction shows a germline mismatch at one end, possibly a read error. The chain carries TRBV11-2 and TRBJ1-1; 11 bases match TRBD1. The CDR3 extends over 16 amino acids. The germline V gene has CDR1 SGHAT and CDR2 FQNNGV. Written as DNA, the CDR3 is TGTGCCAGCAGCCCCTTCTGGGACAGGGGGAACACTGAAACTTTCTTT. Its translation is CASSPFWDRGNTETFF.